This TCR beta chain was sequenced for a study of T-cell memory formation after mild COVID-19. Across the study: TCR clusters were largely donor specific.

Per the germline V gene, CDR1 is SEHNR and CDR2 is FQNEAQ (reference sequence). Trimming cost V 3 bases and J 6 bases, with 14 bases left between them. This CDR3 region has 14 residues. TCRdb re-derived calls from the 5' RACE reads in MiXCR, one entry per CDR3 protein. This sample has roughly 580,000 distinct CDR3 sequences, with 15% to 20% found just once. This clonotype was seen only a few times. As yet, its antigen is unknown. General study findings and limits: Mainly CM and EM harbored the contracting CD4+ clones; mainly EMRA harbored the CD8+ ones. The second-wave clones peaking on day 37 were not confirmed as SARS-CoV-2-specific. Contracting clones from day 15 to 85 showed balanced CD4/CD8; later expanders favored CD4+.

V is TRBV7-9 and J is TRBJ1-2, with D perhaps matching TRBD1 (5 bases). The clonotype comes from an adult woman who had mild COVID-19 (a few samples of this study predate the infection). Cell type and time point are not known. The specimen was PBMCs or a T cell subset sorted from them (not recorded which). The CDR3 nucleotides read TGTGCCAGCAGCTTCGCCGGGACTCACCATGGCTACACCTTC. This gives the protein CASSFAGTHHGYTF.